The TCR beta chain under discussion was sequenced for a study of cytomegalovirus exposure and HLA in healthy donors. Across the study: The roughly 110 validation repertoires were reported in a later analysis to have been generated on the same platform as the approximately 700 first-cohort repertoires. General study results and limits: Specific recognition of CMV antigens was confirmed in vitro for a few chains (all CMV-associated).

Comments on this clone: The antigen is unknown.

The donors belonged to the approximately 120-subject validation cohort, separate from the 666-subject first cohort. Profiled with immunoSEQ multiplex PCR; TCRdb holds only in-frame clones, not every one. This table has some 150,000 clones, more than 75% appearing once. Input material: PBMCs. This sequence originates from a man younger than 35 in good health and CMV-seronegative.

For the CDR3, the DNA is TGTGCCAGCAGCATAGGGGACAGGGGCGCTTACTACGAGCAGTACTTC. Its translation: CASSIGDRGAYYEQYF. The chain links TRBV25-1 to TRBJ2-7; TRBD1 matches at 10 bases. This CDR3 comprises 16 residues. Germline-derived CDR1 and CDR2 are MGHDK and SYGVNS. J lost 3 bases, V lost 6 bases, and 11 bases had no gene match.